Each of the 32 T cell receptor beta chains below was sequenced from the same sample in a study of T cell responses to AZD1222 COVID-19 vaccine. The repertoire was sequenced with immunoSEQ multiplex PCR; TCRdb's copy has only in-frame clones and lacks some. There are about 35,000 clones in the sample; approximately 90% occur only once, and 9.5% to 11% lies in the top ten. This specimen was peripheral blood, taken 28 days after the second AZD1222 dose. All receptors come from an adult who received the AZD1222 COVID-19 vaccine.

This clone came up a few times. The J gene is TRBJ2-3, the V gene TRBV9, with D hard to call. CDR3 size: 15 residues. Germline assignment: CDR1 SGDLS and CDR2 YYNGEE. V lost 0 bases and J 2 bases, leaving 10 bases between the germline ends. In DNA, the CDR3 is TGTGCCAGCAGCGTAGTAAGTAGAAACACAGATACGCAGTATTTT. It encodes CASSVVSRNTDTQYF.

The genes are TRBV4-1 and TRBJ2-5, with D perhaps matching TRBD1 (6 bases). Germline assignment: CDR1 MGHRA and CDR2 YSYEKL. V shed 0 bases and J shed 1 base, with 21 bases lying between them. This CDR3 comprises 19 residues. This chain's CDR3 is CASSQDWVPGASFQETQYF. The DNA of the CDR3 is TGCGCCAGCAGCCAAGATTGGGTCCCAGGGGCATCCTTCCAAGAGACCCAGTACTTC.

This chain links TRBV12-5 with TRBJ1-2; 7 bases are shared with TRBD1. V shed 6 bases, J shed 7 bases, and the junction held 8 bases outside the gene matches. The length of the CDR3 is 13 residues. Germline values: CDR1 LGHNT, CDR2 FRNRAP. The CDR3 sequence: CASGRDRVGGYTF. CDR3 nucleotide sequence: TGTGCTAGTGGCCGTGACAGGGTGGGTGGCTACACCTTC.

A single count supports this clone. The CDR3 sequence: CASSQAAVVRDTQYF. Here the CDR3 DNA reads TGTGCCAGCAGCCAAGCGGCGGTGGTCCGGGATACGCAGTATTTT. The V and J genes are TRBV3-1 (or the pseudogene TRBV3-2) and TRBJ2-3, with no clear D. The ends were cut back, 1 base at V and 6 bases at J, with 14 bases in the middle. Germline V gene lookup returns CDR1 LGHDT and CDR2 YNNKEL (reference sequence). The CDR3 has 15 amino acids.

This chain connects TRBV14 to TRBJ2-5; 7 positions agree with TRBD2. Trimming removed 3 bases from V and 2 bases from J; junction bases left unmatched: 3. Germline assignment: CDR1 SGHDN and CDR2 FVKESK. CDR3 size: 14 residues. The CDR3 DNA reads TGTGCCAGCAGCCATGGGACTACACAAGAGACCCAGTACTTC. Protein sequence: CASSHGTTQETQYF.

CDR3 loop: CAWTAGSGGTEAFF. Written as DNA, the CDR3 is TGTGCCTGGACCGCAGGGTCGGGAGGCACTGAAGCTTTCTTT. This rearrangement joins TRBV30 to TRBJ1-1; possibly TRBD1 for D (5 bases). CDR1 GTSNPN and CDR2 SVGIG come from the germline V gene (reference sequence). V lost 4 bases, J lost 4 bases, and 16 bases lay in between. The CDR3 spans 14 residues.

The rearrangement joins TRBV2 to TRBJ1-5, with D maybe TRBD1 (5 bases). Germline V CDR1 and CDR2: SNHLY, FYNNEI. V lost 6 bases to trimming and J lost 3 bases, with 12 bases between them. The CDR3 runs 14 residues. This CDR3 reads CASRVSGVNQPQHF. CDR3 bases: TGTGCCAGCAGAGTTTCGGGGGTCAATCAGCCCCAGCATTTT.

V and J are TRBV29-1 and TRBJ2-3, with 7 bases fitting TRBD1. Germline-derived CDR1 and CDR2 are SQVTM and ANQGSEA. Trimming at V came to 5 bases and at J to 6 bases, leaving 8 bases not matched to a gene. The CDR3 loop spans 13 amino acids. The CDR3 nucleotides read TGCAGCGTTCTTGTAGGGGGCCTGGATACGCAGTATTTT. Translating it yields CSVLVGGLDTQYF.

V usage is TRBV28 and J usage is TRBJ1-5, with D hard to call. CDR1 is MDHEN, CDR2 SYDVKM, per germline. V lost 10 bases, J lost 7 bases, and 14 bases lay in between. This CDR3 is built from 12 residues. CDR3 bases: TGTGCCACCTCCCCAGCGTACCAGCCCCAGCATTTT. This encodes CATSPAYQPQHF.

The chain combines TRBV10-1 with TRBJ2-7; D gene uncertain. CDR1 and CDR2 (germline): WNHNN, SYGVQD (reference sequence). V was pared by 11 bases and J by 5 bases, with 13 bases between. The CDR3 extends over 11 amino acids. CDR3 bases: TGCGCCCGAACTAAAAGGAACGAGCAGTACTTC. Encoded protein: CARTKRNEQYF.

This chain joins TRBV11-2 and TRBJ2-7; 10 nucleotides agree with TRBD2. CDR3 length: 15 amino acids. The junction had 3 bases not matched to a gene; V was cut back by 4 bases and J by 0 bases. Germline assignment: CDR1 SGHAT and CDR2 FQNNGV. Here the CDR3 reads CASSSGTSDSYEQYF. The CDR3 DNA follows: TGTGCCAGCAGCTCCGGGACTAGCGACTCCTACGAGCAGTACTTC.

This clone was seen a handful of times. In DNA form, the CDR3 reads TGTGCCAGCAGTTACCAGGGAGGTGGCTACACCTTC. Amino acids: CASSYQGGGYTF. V is TRBV6-5 and J is TRBJ1-2; a possible D gene is TRBD1 (5 bases). The CDR3 extends over 12 amino acids. Germline V gene data show CDR1 as MNHEY and CDR2 as SVGAGI. Trimming shortened V by 2 bases and J by 7 bases, and 8 bases separated the two germline ends.

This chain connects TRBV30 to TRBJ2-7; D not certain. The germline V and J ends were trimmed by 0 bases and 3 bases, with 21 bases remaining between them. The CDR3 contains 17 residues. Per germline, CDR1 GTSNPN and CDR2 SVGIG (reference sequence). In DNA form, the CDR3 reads TGTGCCTGGAGTGTAATCCGGTCCTCTCCATGGGGCTACGAGCAGTACTTC. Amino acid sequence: CAWSVIRSSPWGYEQYF.

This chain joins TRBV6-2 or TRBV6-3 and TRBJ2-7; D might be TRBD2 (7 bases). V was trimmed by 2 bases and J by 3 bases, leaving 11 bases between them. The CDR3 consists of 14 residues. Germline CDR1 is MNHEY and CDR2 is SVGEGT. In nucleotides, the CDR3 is TGTGCCAGCAGTTACAAGGGGGAGGGCTACGAGCAGTACTTC. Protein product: CASSYKGEGYEQYF.

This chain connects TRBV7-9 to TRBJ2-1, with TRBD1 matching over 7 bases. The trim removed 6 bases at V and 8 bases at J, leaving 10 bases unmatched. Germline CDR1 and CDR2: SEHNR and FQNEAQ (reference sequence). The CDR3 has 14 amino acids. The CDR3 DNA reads TGTGCCAGCAGTGACCGATACAGGGGCGATGAGCAGTTCTTC. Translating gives CASSDRYRGDEQFF.

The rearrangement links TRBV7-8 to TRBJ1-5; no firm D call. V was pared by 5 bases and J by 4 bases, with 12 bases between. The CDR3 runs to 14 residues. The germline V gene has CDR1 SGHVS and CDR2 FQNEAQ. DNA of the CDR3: TGTGCCAGCAGCCGAGGGCAGGTTAATCAGCCCCAGCATTTT. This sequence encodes CASSRGQVNQPQHF.

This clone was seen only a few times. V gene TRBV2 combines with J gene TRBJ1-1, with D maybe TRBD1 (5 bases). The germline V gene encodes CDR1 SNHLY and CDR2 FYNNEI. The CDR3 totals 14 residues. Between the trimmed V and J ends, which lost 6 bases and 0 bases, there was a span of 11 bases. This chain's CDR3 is CASRQTGLNTEAFF. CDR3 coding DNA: TGTGCCAGCAGACAGACGGGGCTGAACACTGAAGCTTTCTTT.

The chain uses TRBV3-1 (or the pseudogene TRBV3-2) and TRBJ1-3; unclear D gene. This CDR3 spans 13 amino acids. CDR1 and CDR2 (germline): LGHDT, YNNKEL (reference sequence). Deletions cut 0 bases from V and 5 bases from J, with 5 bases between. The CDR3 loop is CASSQEPRNTIYF. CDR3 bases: TGTGCCAGCAGCCAAGAACCCCGAAACACCATATATTTT.

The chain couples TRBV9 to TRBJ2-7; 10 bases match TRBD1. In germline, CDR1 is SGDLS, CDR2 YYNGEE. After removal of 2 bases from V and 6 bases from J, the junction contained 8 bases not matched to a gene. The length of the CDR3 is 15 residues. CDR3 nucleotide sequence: TGTGCCAGCAGCGTCGGGAGACAGGGGGCATCCGAGCAGTACTTC. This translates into CASSVGRQGASEQYF. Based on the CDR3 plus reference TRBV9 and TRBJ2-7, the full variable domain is DSGVTQTPKHLITATGQRVTLRCSPRSGDLSVYWYQQSLDQGLQFLIQYYNGEERAKGNILERFSAQQFPDLHSELNLSSLELGDSALYFCASSVGRQGASEQYFGPGTRLTVT.

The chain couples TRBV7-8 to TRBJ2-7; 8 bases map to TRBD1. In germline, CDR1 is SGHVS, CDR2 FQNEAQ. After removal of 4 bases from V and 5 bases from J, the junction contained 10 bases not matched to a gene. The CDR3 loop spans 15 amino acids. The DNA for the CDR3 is TGTGCCAGCAGCTCGCCGACAGGGGAGATCCACGAGCAGTACTTC. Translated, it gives CASSSPTGEIHEQYF.

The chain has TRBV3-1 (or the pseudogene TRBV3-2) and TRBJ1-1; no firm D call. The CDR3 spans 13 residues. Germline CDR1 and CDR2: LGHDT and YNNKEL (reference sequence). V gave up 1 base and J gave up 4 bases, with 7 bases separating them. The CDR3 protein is CASSQVGVTEAFF. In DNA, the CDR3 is TGTGCCAGCAGCCAAGTGGGAGTCACTGAAGCTTTCTTT.

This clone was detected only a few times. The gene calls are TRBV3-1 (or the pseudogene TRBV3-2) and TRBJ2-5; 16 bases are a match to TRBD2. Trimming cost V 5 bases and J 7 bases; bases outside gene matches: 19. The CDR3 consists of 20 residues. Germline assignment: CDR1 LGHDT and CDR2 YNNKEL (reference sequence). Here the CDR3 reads CASSSRPGTSGGEVQVTQYF. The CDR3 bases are TGTGCCAGCAGCTCAAGACCCGGGACTAGCGGGGGGGAGGTCCAGGTGACCCAGTACTTC.

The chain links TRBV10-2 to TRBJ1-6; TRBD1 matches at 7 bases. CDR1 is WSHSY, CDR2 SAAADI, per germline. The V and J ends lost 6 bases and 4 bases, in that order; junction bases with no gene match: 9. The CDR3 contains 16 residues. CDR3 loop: CASSGDRSSYNSPLHF. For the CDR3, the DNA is TGCGCCAGCAGCGGGGACAGATCGAGTTATAATTCACCCCTCCACTTT.

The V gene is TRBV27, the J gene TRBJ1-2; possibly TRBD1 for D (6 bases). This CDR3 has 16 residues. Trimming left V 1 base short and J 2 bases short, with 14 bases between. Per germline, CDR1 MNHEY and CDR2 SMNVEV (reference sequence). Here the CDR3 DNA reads TGTGCCAGCAGTTTATACGGGGGGGCCGGAAACTATGGCTACACCTTC. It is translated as CASSLYGGAGNYGYTF.

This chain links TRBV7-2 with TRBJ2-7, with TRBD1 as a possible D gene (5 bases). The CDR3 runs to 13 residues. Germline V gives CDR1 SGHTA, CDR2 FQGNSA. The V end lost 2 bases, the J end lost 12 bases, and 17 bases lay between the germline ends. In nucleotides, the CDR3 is TGTGCCAGCAGCTTAAGACAGCCACCCCTGCCGTACTTC. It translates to CASSLRQPPLPYF.

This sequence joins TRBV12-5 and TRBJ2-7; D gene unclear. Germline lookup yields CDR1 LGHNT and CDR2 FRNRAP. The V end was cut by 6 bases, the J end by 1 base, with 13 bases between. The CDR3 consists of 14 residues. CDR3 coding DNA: TGTGCTAGTGGAAAGACCGAGATTTCCTACGAGCAGTACTTC. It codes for CASGKTEISYEQYF.

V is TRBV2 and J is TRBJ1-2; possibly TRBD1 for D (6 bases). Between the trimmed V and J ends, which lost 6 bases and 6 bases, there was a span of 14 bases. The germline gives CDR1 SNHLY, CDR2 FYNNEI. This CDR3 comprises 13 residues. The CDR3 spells CASRIQGGNGYTF. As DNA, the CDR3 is TGTGCCAGCAGGATACAGGGTGGTAATGGCTACACCTTC.

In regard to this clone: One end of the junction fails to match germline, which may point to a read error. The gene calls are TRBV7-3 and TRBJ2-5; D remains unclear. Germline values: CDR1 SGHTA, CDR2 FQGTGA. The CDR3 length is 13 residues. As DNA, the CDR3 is TGTGCCAGCAGCTTAAATTTTCAAGGGACCCAGTACTTC. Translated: CASSLNFQGTQYF. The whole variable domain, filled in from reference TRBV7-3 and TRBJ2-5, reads GAGVSQTPSNKVTEKGKYVELRCDPISGHTALYWYRQSLGQGPEFLIYFQGTGAADDSGLPNDRFFAVRPEGSVSTLKIQRTERGDSAVYLCASSLNFQGTQYFGPGTRLLVL.

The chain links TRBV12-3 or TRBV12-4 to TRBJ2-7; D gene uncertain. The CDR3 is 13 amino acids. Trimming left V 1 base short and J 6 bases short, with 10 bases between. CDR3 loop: CASSLEPVVEQYF. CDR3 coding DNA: TGTGCCAGCAGTTTAGAGCCTGTCGTCGAGCAGTACTTC.

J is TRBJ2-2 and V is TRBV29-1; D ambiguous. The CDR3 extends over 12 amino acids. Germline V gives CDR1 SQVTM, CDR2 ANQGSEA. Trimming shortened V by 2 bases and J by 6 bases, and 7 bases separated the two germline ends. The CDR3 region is CSVERWSGELFF. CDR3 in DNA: TGCAGCGTTGAAAGATGGTCCGGGGAGCTGTTTTTT.

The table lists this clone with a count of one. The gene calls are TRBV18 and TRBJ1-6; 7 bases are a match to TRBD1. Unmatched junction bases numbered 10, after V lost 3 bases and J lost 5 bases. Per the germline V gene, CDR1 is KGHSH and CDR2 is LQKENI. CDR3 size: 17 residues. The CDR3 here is CASSPQIRGTDNSPLHF. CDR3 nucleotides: TGTGCCAGCTCACCCCAGATCCGCGGGACAGATAATTCACCCCTCCACTTT.

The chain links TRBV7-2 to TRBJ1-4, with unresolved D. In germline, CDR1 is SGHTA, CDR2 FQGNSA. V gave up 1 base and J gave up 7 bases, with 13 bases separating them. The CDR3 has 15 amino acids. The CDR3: CASSLGPLSSEKLFF. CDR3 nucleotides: TGTGCCAGCAGCTTAGGGCCCTTATCATCTGAAAAACTGTTTTTT. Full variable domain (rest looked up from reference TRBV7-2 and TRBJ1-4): GAGVSQSPSNKVTEKGKDVELRCDPISGHTALYWYRQSLGQGLEFLIYFQGNSAPDKSGLPSDRFSAERTGGSVSTLTIQRTQQEDSAVYLCASSLGPLSSEKLFFGSGTQLSVL.